This TCR beta chain was retrieved from a study of CD8 T cells in Susac syndrome. V lost 0 bases, J lost 7 bases, and 3 bases lay in between. Germline V lookup: CDR1 LGHNA, CDR2 YNFKEQ. The CDR3 is 12 amino acids. A quantity of roughly 0.5 to 1 ug RNA underwent reverse transcription using random hexamers. With immunoSEQ multiplex PCR, TCR beta CDR3 was amplified across 54 Vbeta and 13 Jbeta. TCRdb re-called the immunoSEQ multiplex PCR reads with MiXCR, one entry per CDR3 protein. The sample lists some 450,000 distinct CDR3 sequences, around 85% occurring once. The specimen sequenced was CD8+ T cells from PBMCs. The source of this sequence is a human donor with multiple sclerosis. The chain joins TRBV4-2 to TRBJ2-2, with unresolved D. The CDR3 sequence: CASSQEDGELFF. Written as DNA, the CDR3 is TGTGCCAGCAGCCAAGAAGACGGGGAGCTGTTTTTT.